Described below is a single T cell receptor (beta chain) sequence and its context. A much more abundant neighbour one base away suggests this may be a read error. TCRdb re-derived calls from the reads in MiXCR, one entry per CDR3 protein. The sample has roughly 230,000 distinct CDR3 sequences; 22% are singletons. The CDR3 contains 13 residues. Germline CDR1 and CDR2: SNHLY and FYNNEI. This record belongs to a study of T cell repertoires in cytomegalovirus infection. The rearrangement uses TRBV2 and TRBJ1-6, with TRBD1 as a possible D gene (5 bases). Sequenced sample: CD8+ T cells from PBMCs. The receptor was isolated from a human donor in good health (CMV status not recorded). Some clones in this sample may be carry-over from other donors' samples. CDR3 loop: CASFDSENSPLPF. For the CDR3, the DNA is TGTGCCAGCTTCGACAGTGAGAATTCACCCCTCCCCTTT.